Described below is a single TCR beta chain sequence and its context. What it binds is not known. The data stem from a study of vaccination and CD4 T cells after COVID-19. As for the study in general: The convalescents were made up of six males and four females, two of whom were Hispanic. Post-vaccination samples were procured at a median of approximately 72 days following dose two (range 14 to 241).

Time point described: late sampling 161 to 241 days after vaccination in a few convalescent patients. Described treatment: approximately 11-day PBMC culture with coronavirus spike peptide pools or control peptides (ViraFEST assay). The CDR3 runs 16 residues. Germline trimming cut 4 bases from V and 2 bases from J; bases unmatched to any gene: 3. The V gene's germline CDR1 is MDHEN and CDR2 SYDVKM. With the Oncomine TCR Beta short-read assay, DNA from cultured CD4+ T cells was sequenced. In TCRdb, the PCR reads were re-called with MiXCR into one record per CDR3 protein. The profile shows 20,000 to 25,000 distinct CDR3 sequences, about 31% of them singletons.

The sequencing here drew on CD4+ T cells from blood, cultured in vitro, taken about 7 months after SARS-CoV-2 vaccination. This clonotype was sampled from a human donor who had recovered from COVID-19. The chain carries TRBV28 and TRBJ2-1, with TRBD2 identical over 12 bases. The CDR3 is CASSSLAGGPYNEQFF. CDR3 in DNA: TGTGCCAGCAGTTCCCTAGCGGGAGGGCCCTACAATGAGCAGTTCTTC. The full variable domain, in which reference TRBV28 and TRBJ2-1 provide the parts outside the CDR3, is DVKVTQSSRYLVKRTGEKVFLECVQDMDHENMFWYRQDPGLGLRLIYFSYDVKMKEKGDIPEGYSVSREKKERFSLILESASTNQTSMYLCASSSLAGGPYNEQFFGPGTRLTVL.